The 4 T cell receptor beta chains listed next were all sequenced from one sample in a study of blood T cell repertoires in COVID-19. Clones were sequenced by immunoSEQ multiplex PCR, and TCRdb holds only the in-frame ones, with some missing. The table has roughly 200,000 clones, approximately 81% seen once. Sequenced sample: peripheral blood. These receptors came from a woman of 80 years or more with acute or convalescent COVID-19.

The gene calls are TRBV6-2 or TRBV6-3 and TRBJ2-2, with D possibly matching TRBD2 (5 bases). V was cut by 6 bases and J by 5 bases, with 19 bases left in between. The germline CDR1 and CDR2 sequences are MNHEY and SVGEGT. The CDR3 extends over 16 amino acids. The CDR3 here is CASRPTTSSWTGELFF. CDR3 nucleotide sequence: TGTGCCAGCAGACCTACGACTTCTAGCTGGACCGGGGAGCTGTTTTTT.

V gene TRBV5-1 combines with J gene TRBJ2-1; 8 bases are shared with TRBD2. V shed 5 bases and J 0 bases; nucleotides not matched to a gene: 7. Germline lookup yields CDR1 SGHRS and CDR2 YFSETQ. The CDR3 has 16 amino acids. CDR3 region: CASRTGGSNSYNEQFF. The CDR3 DNA reads as TGCGCCAGCAGAACGGGAGGGTCTAACTCCTACAATGAGCAGTTCTTC.

J is TRBJ2-1 and V is TRBV4-3; 11 bases fit TRBD2. CDR3 size: 17 residues. The V gene's germline CDR1 is LGHNA and CDR2 YSLEER. Trimming at V came to 2 bases and at J to 4 bases, leaving 7 bases not matched to a gene. This CDR3 is CASSQIAGTSGYNEQFF. The CDR3, as DNA: TGCGCCAGCAGCCAAATCGCCGGGACTAGCGGTTACAATGAGCAGTTCTTC.

The table lists this clone with a count of one. The chain has TRBV5-6 and TRBJ1-1; 7 bases are shared with TRBD1. Germline V CDR1 and CDR2: SGHDT, YYEEEE. The J segment lost 0 bases and the V segment lost 4 bases, leaving 6 bases of the junction unmatched. The length of the CDR3 is 15 residues. The CDR3 is CASSNSRGMNTEAFF. DNA of the CDR3: TGTGCCAGCAGCAACTCCAGGGGGATGAACACTGAAGCTTTCTTT. Variable domain in full (rest from reference TRBV5-6 and TRBJ1-1): DAGVTQSPTHLIKTRGQQVTLRCSPKSGHDTVSWYQQALGQGPQFIFQYYEEEERQRGNFPDRFSGHQFPNYSSELNVNALLLGDSALYLCASSNSRGMNTEAFFGQGTRLTVV.